This TCR beta chain was sequenced during a study of OX40 agonist ivuxolimab in advanced cancers. At the level of the study: An agonistic anti-OX40 (CD134) antibody, ivuxolimab, was used to treat the patients. Enrolled patients in dose escalation had cancers that were hepatocellular carcinoma, melanoma, renal cell or head and neck cancer.

Some clones are missing from TCRdb's copy, which holds only in-frame ones; the method was immunoSEQ multiplex PCR. The data contain around 92,000 clones, over 65% of them singletons. The CDR3 extends over 11 amino acids. The V gene lost 8 bases and the J gene lost 1 base, with 8 bases spanning the gap. Per germline, CDR1 SQVTM and CDR2 ANQGSEA. The rearrangement joins TRBV29-1 to TRBJ1-1, with D possibly being TRBD1 (5 bases). This specimen was CD4+ or CD8+ T cells sorted from blood, taken in a trial of the OX40 agonist ivuxolimab. The clonotype originates from an adult with an advanced solid tumor such as melanoma, head and neck, liver or kidney cancer. The CDR3: CSLGQNTEAFF. The DNA for the CDR3 is TGCAGCCTTGGACAGAACACTGAAGCTTTCTTT.